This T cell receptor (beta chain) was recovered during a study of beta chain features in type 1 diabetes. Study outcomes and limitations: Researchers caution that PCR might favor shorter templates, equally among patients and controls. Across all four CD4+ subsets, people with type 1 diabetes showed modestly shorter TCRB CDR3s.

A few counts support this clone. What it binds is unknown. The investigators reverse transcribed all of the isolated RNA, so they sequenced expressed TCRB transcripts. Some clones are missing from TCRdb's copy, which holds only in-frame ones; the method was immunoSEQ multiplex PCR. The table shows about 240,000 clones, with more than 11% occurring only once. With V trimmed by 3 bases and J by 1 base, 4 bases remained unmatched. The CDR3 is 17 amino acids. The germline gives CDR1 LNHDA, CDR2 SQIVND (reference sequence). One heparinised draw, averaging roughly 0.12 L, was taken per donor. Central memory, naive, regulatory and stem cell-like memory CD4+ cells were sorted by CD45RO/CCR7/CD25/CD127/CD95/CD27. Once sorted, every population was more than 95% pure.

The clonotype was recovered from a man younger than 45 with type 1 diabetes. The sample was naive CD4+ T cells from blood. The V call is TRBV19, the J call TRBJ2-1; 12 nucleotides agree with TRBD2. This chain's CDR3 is CASSIWTSGKSYNEQFF. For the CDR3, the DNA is TGTGCCAGTAGTATCTGGACTAGCGGGAAGTCCTACAATGAGCAGTTCTTC.